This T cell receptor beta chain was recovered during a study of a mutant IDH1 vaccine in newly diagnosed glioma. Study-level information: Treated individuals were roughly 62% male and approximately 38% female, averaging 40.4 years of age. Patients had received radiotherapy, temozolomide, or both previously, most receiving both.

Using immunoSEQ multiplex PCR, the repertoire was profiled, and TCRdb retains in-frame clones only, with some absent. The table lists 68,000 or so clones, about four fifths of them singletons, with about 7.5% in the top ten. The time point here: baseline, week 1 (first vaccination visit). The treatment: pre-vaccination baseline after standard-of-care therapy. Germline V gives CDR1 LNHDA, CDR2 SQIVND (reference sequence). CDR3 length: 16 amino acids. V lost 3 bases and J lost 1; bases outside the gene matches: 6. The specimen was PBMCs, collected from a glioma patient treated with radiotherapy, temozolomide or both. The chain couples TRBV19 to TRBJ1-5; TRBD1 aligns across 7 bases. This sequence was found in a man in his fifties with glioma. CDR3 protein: CASSIQDRVSNQPQHF. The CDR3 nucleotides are TGTGCCAGTAGTATCCAAGACAGGGTAAGCAATCAGCCCCAGCATTTT.